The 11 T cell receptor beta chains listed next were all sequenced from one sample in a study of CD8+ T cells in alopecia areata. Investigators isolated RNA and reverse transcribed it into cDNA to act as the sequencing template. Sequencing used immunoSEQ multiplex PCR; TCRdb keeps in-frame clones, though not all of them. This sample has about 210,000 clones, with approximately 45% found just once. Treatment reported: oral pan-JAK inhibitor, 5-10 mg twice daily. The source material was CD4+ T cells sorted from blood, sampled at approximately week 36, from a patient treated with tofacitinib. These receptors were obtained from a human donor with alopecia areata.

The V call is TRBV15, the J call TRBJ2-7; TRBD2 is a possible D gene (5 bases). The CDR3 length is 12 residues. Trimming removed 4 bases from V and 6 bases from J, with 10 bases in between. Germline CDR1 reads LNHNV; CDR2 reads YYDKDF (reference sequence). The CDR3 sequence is CATSIPGSEQYF. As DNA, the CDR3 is TGTGCCACCAGCATTCCGGGATCCGAGCAGTACTTC.

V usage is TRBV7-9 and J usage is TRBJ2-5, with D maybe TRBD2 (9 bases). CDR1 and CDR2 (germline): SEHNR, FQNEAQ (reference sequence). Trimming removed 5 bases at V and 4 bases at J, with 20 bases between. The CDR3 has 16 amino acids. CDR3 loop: CASSRSGGTGLETQYF. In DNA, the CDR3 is TGTGCCAGCAGCCGAAGCGGGGGGACAGGTCTAGAGACCCAGTACTTC.

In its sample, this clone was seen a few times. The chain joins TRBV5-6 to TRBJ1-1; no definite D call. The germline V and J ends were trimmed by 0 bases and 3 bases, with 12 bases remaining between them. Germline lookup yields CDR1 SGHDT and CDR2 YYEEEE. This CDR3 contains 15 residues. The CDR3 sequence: CASSLVRVWDTEAFF. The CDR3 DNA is TGTGCCAGCAGCTTGGTACGGGTATGGGACACTGAAGCTTTCTTT.

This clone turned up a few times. CDR3 amino acids: CASSLLNGNGYTF. The CDR3 DNA sequence: TGTGCCAGCAGCTTATTAAATGGTAATGGCTACACCTTC. This chain uses TRBV7-9 with TRBJ1-2, with unresolved D. With 2 bases removed from V and 6 bases from J, the gap between germline ends came to 10 bases. The CDR3 contains 13 residues. Germline CDR1 is SEHNR and CDR2 is FQNEAQ (reference sequence). Drawing the rest from reference TRBV7-9 and TRBJ1-2, the complete variable domain is DTGVSQNPRHKITKRGQNVTFRCDPISEHNRLYWYRQTLGQGPEFLTYFQNEAQLEKSRLLSDRFSAERPKGSFSTLEIQRTEQGDSAMYLCASSLLNGNGYTFGSGTRLTVV.

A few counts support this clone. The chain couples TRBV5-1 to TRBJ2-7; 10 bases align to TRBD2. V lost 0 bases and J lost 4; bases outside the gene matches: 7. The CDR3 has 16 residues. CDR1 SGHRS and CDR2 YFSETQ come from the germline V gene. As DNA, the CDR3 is TGCGCCAGCAGCTTGGAGCCTAGCGGGAGTCGTTACGAGCAGTACTTC. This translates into CASSLEPSGSRYEQYF.

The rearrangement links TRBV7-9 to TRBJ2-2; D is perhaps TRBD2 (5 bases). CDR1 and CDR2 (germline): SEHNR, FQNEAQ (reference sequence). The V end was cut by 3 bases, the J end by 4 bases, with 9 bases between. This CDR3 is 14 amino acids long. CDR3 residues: CASSLDLLTGELFF. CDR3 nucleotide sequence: TGTGCCAGCAGCTTGGACTTGCTCACCGGGGAGCTGTTTTTT.

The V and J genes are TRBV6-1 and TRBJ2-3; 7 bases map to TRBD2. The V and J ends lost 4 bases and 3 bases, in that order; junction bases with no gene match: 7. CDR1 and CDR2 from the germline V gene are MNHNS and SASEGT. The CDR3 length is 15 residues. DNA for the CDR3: TGTGCCAGCAGTGTACCAGCGGGAAATACAGATACGCAGTATTTT. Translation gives CASSVPAGNTDTQYF.

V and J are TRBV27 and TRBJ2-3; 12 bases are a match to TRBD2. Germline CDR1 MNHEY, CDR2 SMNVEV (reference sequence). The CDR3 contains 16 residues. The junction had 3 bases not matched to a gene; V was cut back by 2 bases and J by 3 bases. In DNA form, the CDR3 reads TGTGCCAGCAGTTTAGCCCTAGCGGGAGGGACAGATACGCAGTATTTT. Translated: CASSLALAGGTDTQYF.

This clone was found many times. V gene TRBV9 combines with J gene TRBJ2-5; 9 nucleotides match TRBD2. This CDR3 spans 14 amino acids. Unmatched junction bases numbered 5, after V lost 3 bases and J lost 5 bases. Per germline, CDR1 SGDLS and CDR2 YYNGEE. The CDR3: CASSASGTSETQYF. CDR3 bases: TGTGCCAGCAGCGCTAGCGGGACGTCGGAGACCCAGTACTTC. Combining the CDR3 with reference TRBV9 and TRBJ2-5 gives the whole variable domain DSGVTQTPKHLITATGQRVTLRCSPRSGDLSVYWYQQSLDQGLQFLIQYYNGEERAKGNILERFSAQQFPDLHSELNLSSLELGDSALYFCASSASGTSETQYFGPGTRLLVL.

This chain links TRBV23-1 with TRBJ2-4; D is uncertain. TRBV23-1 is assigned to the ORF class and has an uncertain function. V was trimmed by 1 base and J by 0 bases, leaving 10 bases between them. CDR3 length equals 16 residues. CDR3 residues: CASSQYGRLAKNIQYF. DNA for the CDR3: TGCGCCAGCAGTCAATATGGCAGACTAGCCAAAAACATTCAGTACTTC.

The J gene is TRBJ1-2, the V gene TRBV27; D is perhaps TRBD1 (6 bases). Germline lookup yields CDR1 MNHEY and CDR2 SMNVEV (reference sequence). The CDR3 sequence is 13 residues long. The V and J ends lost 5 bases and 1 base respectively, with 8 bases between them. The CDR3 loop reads CASSRGHNYGYTF. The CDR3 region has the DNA TGTGCCAGCAGTAGGGGACATAACTATGGCTACACCTTC.